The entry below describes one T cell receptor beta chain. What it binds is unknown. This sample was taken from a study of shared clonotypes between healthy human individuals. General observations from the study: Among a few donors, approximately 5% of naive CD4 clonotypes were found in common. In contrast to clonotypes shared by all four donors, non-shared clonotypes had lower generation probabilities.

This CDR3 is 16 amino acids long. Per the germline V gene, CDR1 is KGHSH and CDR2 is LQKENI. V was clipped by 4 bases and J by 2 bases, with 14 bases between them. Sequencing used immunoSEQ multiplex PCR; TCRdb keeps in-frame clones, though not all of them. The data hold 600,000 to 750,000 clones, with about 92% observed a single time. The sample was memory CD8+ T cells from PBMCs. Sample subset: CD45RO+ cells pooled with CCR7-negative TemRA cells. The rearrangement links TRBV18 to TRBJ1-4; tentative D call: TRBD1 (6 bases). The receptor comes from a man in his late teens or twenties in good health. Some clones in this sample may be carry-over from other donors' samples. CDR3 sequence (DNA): TGTGCCAGCTCACGGAAGTCAGGGGTCACTAATGAAAAACTGTTTTTT. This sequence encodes CASSRKSGVTNEKLFF.